Below are 6 T cell receptor beta chains sequenced from a single sample in a study of shared clonotypes between healthy human individuals. Method: immunoSEQ multiplex PCR; TCRdb's copy keeps in-frame clones and lacks some. The table shows over a million clones, with approximately 68% occurring only once. Sequencing input: memory CD4+ T cells sorted from blood. Subset meaning: CD45RA-negative fraction. Receptor source: a man aged 18 to 29 in good health.

The chain combines TRBV28 with TRBJ1-1; D ambiguous. Germline assignment: CDR1 MDHEN and CDR2 SYDVKM. CDR3 length: 12 residues. Trimming took 11 bases from V and 8 from J, leaving 18 bases between them. CDR3 in amino acids: CAASEGRWEAFF. The CDR3 DNA reads TGTGCCGCCTCGGAAGGGCGGTGGGAAGCTTTCTTT.

This clone appeared once. The V gene is TRBV7-2, the J gene TRBJ2-7, with TRBD1 matching 10 bases. V shed 5 bases, J shed 2 bases, and the junction held 6 bases outside the gene matches. This CDR3 contains 15 residues. CDR1 is SGHTA, CDR2 FQGNSA, per germline. The CDR3 DNA is TGTGCCAGCAGCGCTAGACAGGGGGCTCCCTACGAGCAGTACTTC. It yields the protein CASSARQGAPYEQYF.

The V call is TRBV19, the J call TRBJ2-3, with 8 bases fitting TRBD1. This CDR3 has 14 residues. V shed 10 bases and J 0 bases; nucleotides not matched to a gene: 6. Per the germline V gene, CDR1 is LNHDA and CDR2 is SQIVND (reference sequence). The CDR3 DNA reads TGTGCCACCAGACAGGGGCATAGCACAGATACGCAGTATTTT. Translated: CATRQGHSTDTQYF.

Note on this clone: Other nucleotide sequences from this sample produce the same CDR3. This chain links TRBV30 with TRBJ1-1, with D possibly being TRBD1 (5 bases). Trimming left V 0 bases short and J 5 bases short, with 10 bases between. Germline CDR1 reads GTSNPN; CDR2 reads SVGIG (reference sequence). The CDR3 is 13 residues long. The CDR3 bases are TGTGCCTGGAGTGTACTCGGGGGTACTGAAGCTTTCTTT. Protein: CAWSVLGGTEAFF. The variable domain in full, completed from reference TRBV30 and TRBJ1-1, reads SQTIHQWPATLVQPVGSPLSLECTVEGTSNPNLYWYRQAAGRGLQLLFYSVGIGQISSEVPQNLSASRPQDRQFILSSKKLLLSDSGFYLCAWSVLGGTEAFFGQGTRLTVV.

As DNA, the CDR3 is TGTGCCAGCAGCTTAGGACTAGCGGGGAATACCTACGAGCAGTACTTC. Translating gives CASSLGLAGNTYEQYF. V is TRBV7-9 and J is TRBJ2-7, with 11 positions matching TRBD2. Germline V gene sequence: CDR1 SEHNR, CDR2 FQNEAQ (reference sequence). This CDR3 comprises 16 residues. V lost 1 base and J lost 2; bases outside the gene matches: 4.

This chain connects TRBV5-1 to TRBJ1-3; D is uncertain. The CDR3 has 16 residues. Germline V lookup: CDR1 SGHRS, CDR2 YFSETQ. V lost 3 bases and J 0 bases, leaving 13 bases between the germline ends. The CDR3 DNA reads TGCGCCAGCAGCTCTTCCGGGCTCCACTCTGGAAACACCATATATTTT. This translates into CASSSSGLHSGNTIYF.